Shown below are 22 T cell receptor beta chains from a single sample sequenced in a study of blood T cells in healthy people across ages. A second 7 to 11 cycle PCR used barcoded and J-beta primers. TCRdb itself ran the 5' RACE reads through MiXCR, one entry per CDR3 protein. This table holds roughly 1.6 million distinct CDR3 sequences, roughly 32% found once. Sequencing input: blood. Receptors originate from a woman aged 25 to 39 in good health.

This clonotype was recorded a few times. The rearrangement uses TRBV20-1 and TRBJ1-5; D gene ambiguous. With 2 bases removed from V and 9 bases from J, the gap between germline ends came to 14 bases. Germline V CDR1 and CDR2: DFQATT, SNEGSKA (reference sequence). The CDR3 sequence is 13 residues long. The CDR3 sequence: CSARRGPVGPQHF. For the CDR3, the DNA is TGCAGTGCTAGAAGAGGCCCGGTAGGGCCCCAGCATTTT.

V usage is TRBV2 and J usage is TRBJ2-3; maybe TRBD1 (5 bases). V lost 7 bases, J lost 0 bases, and 14 bases lay in between. Germline-derived CDR1 and CDR2 are SNHLY and FYNNEI. The CDR3 is made up of 15 amino acids. This CDR3 reads CASNIMGLSTDTQYF. CDR3 bases: TGTGCCAGCAACATCATGGGGCTTAGCACAGATACGCAGTATTTT.

This chain links TRBV20-1 with TRBJ1-4, with D hard to call. Germline V CDR1 and CDR2: DFQATT, SNEGSKA (reference sequence). The CDR3 loop spans 12 amino acids. Trimming cost V 4 bases and J 8 bases, with 11 bases left between them. Written as DNA, the CDR3 is TGCAGTGCTACTTCTTCAAGGGAAAAACTGTTTTTT. Translated, it gives CSATSSREKLFF.

This clonotype was detected only a few times. The J gene is TRBJ2-3, the V gene TRBV29-1; 10 bases fit TRBD2. Trimming took 6 bases from V and 6 from J; bases not matched to a gene: 12. The CDR3 covers 15 residues. The germline CDR1 and CDR2 sequences are SQVTM and ANQGSEA. The DNA for the CDR3 is TGCAGCGTCGCCACCCCTAGCGGGAGATCTGATACGCAGTATTTT. Translated: CSVATPSGRSDTQYF.

The rearrangement uses TRBV5-6 and TRBJ2-1, with 7 bases aligning to TRBD2. V trimming: 2 bases; J trimming: 1 base; junction bases outside the gene matches: 6. CDR1 and CDR2 (germline): SGHDT, YYEEEE. The CDR3 runs to 16 residues. CDR3 loop: CASSFLSGPSYNEQFF. In DNA form, the CDR3 reads TGTGCCAGCAGCTTCCTTAGCGGGCCTTCCTACAATGAGCAGTTCTTC.

The V call is TRBV14, the J call TRBJ1-1; D gene uncertain. Germline CDR1 SGHDN, CDR2 FVKESK. This CDR3 contains 12 residues. The V end lost 1 base, the J end lost 9 bases, and 9 bases lay between the germline ends. Here the CDR3 DNA reads TGTGCCAGCAGCCAAGCTTTCAGCAAAGCTTTCTTT. This encodes CASSQAFSKAFF.

The chain uses TRBV4-1 and TRBJ2-1, with D possibly matching TRBD1 (6 bases). Trimming left V 4 bases short and J 12 bases short, with 19 bases between. In germline, CDR1 is MGHRA, CDR2 YSYEKL. CDR3 size: 14 residues. CDR3 loop: CASSPQRDTSGQFF. The DNA of the CDR3 is TGCGCCAGCAGCCCCCAAAGGGACACAAGTGGGCAGTTCTTC.

The CDR3 nucleotides are TGTGCCAGCAGTTTCGGGGCTAGCGGGAGATACGAGCAGTACTTC. This sequence encodes CASSFGASGRYEQYF. The chain couples TRBV12-3 or TRBV12-4 to TRBJ2-7; TRBD2 matches 10 bases. The junction had 6 bases not matched to a gene; V was cut back by 3 bases and J by 4 bases. CDR3 size: 15 residues.

This clonotype has just a few counts. The chain has TRBV13 and TRBJ2-3, with 11 bases identical to TRBD2. Looked up from germline, CDR1 is PRHDT and CDR2 is FYEKMQ (reference sequence). The length of the CDR3 is 16 residues. Germline trimming cut 5 bases from V and 5 bases from J; bases unmatched to any gene: 9. The DNA of the CDR3 is TGTGCCAGCAGCGCCACTAGCGGGAGCCGACAAGATACGCAGTATTTT. Translation gives CASSATSGSRQDTQYF. The full variable domain, rest sourced from reference TRBV13 and TRBJ2-3, is AAGVIQSPRHLIKEKRETATLKCYPIPRHDTVYWYQQGPGQDPQFLISFYEKMQSDKGSIPDRFSAQQFSDYHSELNMSSLELGDSALYFCASSATSGSRQDTQYFGPGTRLTVL.

This clonotype has a handful of counts. The chain joins TRBV4-2 to TRBJ2-1; TRBD2 might be the D (5 bases). V shed 2 bases and J shed 10 bases, with 15 bases lying between them. The V gene's germline CDR1 is LGHNA and CDR2 YNFKEQ. The CDR3 spans 14 residues. This CDR3 reads CASSQKRNLPEQFF. The CDR3 DNA is TGTGCCAGCAGCCAAAAGCGGAACCTGCCCGAGCAGTTCTTC.

This clonotype was detected ten times or more. V and J are TRBV20-1 and TRBJ1-5, with D perhaps matching TRBD1 (6 bases). CDR3 length: 15 residues. Germline V gives CDR1 DFQATT, CDR2 SNEGSKA (reference sequence). V lost 3 bases and J lost 3, with 15 bases in between. CDR3 nucleotides: TGCAGTGCTAGCACAGGGTATGTGACCAATCAGCCCCAGCATTTT. This sequence encodes CSASTGYVTNQPQHF.

Comments on this clonotype: At one end the junction does not follow the germline gene, possibly because of a read error. V is TRBV4-2 and J is TRBJ2-5; D gene ambiguous. Germline CDR1 LGHNA, CDR2 YNFKEQ. The CDR3 spans 11 residues. The DNA for the CDR3 is TGTGCCAACAGCCAAGGCGAGACCCAGTACTTC. Translating it yields CANSQGETQYF.

As DNA, the CDR3 is TGTGCCAGCAGCCAGGGGGCGGACTTAGCCTCCTACAATGAGCAGTTCTTC. It codes for CASSQGADLASYNEQFF. The chain is built from TRBV3-1 and TRBJ2-1; D might be TRBD1 (6 bases). V gave up 3 bases and J gave up 0 bases, with 15 bases separating them. Germline V gives CDR1 LGHDT, CDR2 YNNKEL (reference sequence). The CDR3 loop spans 17 amino acids.

The table lists this clonotype with a few counts. Since a much larger clone is just one base distant, this may be a read error. The CDR3 here is CSSSSTQGLSYEQYF. DNA of the CDR3: TGTTCCAGCAGCTCTACACAGGGCTTGAGCTACGAGCAGTACTTC. The rearrangement links TRBV7-9 to TRBJ2-7; TRBD1 might be the D (6 bases). The CDR3 contains 15 residues. Germline V gene lookup returns CDR1 SEHNR and CDR2 FQNEAQ (reference sequence).

The table lists this clonotype with a count of one. This chain uses TRBV12-3 or TRBV12-4 with TRBJ2-5; 8 bases are a match to TRBD1. Trimming removed 3 bases from V and 12 bases from J; junction bases left unmatched: 12. The CDR3 is 14 residues long. The CDR3 protein is CASSLGQANSPEYF. The DNA of the CDR3 is TGTGCCAGCAGTTTGGGACAGGCTAATTCTCCGGAGTACTTC.

This clonotype was seen a handful of times. The rearrangement uses TRBV7-3 and TRBJ2-3; a weak D match, TRBD2 (5 bases). The V and J ends lost 1 base and 4 bases respectively, with 18 bases between them. The CDR3 is 17 residues long. Germline V gives CDR1 SGHTA, CDR2 FQGTGA. The CDR3 bases are TGTGCCAGCAGCTTAAAAAGCGGCGGCAGATCCCCAGATACGCAGTATTTT. Its protein product is CASSLKSGGRSPDTQYF.

This chain links TRBV6-5 with TRBJ2-4; 7 bases agree with TRBD1. The J call is uncertain, as TRBJ2-7 better fits the DNA end. Germline CDR1 is MNHEY and CDR2 is SVGAGI. The CDR3 loop spans 15 amino acids. CDR3 sequence reads: CASRGTTGEIYEQYF. The CDR3 region has the DNA TGTGCCAGCAGGGGGACCACAGGGGAAATCTACGAGCAGTACTTC.

Worth noting for this clonotype: At one end, the junction sequence differs from germline, possibly due to a read error. This chain links TRBV7-2 with TRBJ2-7; 8 bases map to TRBD2. The CDR3 is made up of 15 amino acids. Germline V gene lookup returns CDR1 SGHTA and CDR2 FQGNSA. The CDR3 region has the DNA TGTGCCAGCAGTTTAGAGAGCGGGGGTCCCTACGAGCAGTACTTC. Its translation: CASSLESGGPYEQYF.

The table lists this clonotype with a count of one. Just one base apart from a much larger clone, this may be a read error. Without the conserved terminal phenylalanine or tryptophan, this CDR3 likely stems from a read error. The rearrangement links TRBV29-1 to TRBJ1-1; D gene uncertain. The V gene's germline CDR1 is SQVTM and CDR2 ANQGSEA. With 6 bases removed from V and 1 base from J, the gap between germline ends came to 9 bases. The CDR3 totals 12 residues. In DNA form, the CDR3 reads TGCAGCGTACGGACGTGGAACACTGAAGCTTTCTGT. Its protein product is CSVRTWNTEAFC.

Turning to this clonotype: The junction does not match germline at one end; this may be a read error. This sequence joins TRBV20-1 and TRBJ2-4, with a tentative D call TRBD1 (6 bases). This CDR3 is 16 amino acids long. Germline V gives CDR1 DFQATT, CDR2 SNEGSKA (reference sequence). The CDR3 nucleotides read TGCAGTGCTCTACTTCCTACAGGGAAAGCCAAAAACACTCAGTACTTC. Protein: CSALLPTGKAKNTQYF.

This clonotype was counted at least ten times. V gene TRBV20-1 combines with J gene TRBJ2-7; TRBD2 is a possible D gene (5 bases). CDR1 and CDR2 (germline): DFQATT, SNEGSKA (reference sequence). V lost 6 bases and J 1 base, leaving 19 bases between the germline ends. This CDR3 contains 15 residues. This CDR3 is CSAGLDSTDSYEQYF. Written as DNA, the CDR3 is TGCAGTGCCGGACTTGACTCGACCGATTCCTACGAGCAGTACTTC.

The chain employs TRBV27 and TRBJ2-3; a possible D gene is TRBD2 (5 bases). Germline V gene data show CDR1 as MNHEY and CDR2 as SMNVEV (reference sequence). The CDR3 runs to 15 residues. The ends were cut back, 1 base at V and 2 bases at J, with 10 bases in the middle. The CDR3 reads CASSLWRTHTDTQYF. Here the CDR3 DNA reads TGTGCCAGCAGTTTATGGCGGACTCACACAGATACGCAGTATTTT.